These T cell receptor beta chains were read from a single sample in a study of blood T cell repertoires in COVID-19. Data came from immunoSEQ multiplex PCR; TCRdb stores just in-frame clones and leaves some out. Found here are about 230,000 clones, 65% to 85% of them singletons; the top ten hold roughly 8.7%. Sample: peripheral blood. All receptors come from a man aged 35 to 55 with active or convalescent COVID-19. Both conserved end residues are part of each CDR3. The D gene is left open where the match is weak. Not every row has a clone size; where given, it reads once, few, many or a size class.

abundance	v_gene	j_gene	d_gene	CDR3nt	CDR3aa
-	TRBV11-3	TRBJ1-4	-	TGTGCCAGCAGCTTAGGAGCACTACAGGGAAATGAAAAACTGTTTTTT	CASSLGALQGNEKLFF
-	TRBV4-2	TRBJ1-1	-	TGTGCCAGCAGCCAAGGGGCAGGGGTGAACACTGAAGCTTTCTTT	CASSQGAGVNTEAFF
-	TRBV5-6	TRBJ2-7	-	TGTGCCAGCGCTACAGGGACATGGACCTACGAGCAGTACTTC	CASATGTWTYEQYF
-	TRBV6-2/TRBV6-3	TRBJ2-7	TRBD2	TGTGCCAGCAGTTACTCGAGTTTCGGGACTAGCGGGCCGAGCTCCTACGAGCAGTACTTC	CASSYSSFGTSGPSSYEQYF
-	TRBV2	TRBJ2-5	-	TGTGCCAGCAGGTGGGACTCCGGAGGGGAGACCCAGTACTTC	CASRWDSGGETQYF
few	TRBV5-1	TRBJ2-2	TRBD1	TGCGCCAGCAGCCAGGGACAGAGCACCGGGGAGCTGTTTTTT	CASSQGQSTGELFF
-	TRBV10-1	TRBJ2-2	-	TGCGCCAGCAGTGACAGGGACACCGGGGAGCTGTTTTTT	CASSDRDTGELFF
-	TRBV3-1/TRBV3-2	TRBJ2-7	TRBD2	TGTGCCAGCAGCCATTTAGCGGGAGGAGACGAGCAGTACTTC	CASSHLAGGDEQYF
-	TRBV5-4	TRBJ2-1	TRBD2	TGTGCCAGCAGCTTGTCTGGGGTGACTAGCGCATGGGAGCAGTTCTTC	CASSLSGVTSAWEQFF
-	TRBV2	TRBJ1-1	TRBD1	TGTGCCAGCAGTGAAGTCAGGGGGGTTGCTTTCTTT	CASSEVRGVAFF
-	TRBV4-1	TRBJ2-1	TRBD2	TGCGCCAGCAGCCAAGAGATAGCGGGGGGGCCCGGTGAGCAGTTCTTC	CASSQEIAGGPGEQFF
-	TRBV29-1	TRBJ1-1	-	TGCAGCGTTGCTGGGCTGAACACTGAAGCTTTCTTT	CSVAGLNTEAFF
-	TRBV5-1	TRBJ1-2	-	TGCGCCAGCAGCTTATCGGCGGAGTTTAACTATGGCTACACCTTC	CASSLSAEFNYGYTF
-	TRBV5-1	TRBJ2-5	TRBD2	TGCGCCAGCAGCTTGATGGGTGGGTCGGCTAGCGGGACTCAAGAGACCCAGTACTTC	CASSLMGGSASGTQETQYF
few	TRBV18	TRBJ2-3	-	TGTGCCAGCTCACCACGGGGACTGTTCGGTGGCGGCACCACCGGCACAGATACGCAGTATTTT	CASSPRGLFGGGTTGTDTQYF
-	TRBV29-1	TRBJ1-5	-	TGCAGCGTGGCAGGGTCCACGGGCAATCAGCCCCAGCATTTT	CSVAGSTGNQPQHF
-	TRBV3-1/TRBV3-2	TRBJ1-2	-	TGTGCCAGCAGCCTTACCGTGGGCCGGGAGGCTAACTATGGCTACACCTTC	CASSLTVGREANYGYTF
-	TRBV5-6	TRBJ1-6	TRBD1	TGTGCCAGCAGCTTGGGACAGGGGACTTCACCCCTCCACTTT	CASSLGQGTSPLHF
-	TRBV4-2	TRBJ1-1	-	TGTGCCAGCAGCCCAGACGAGGTGGGAGCTTTCTTT	CASSPDEVGAFF
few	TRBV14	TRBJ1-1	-	TGTGCCAGCAGCCAAGTGATCCAGGATAAAGCTTTCTTT	CASSQVIQDKAFF
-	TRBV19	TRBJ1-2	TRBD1	TGTGCCGCGGAAGGGACAGGATATGGCTACACCTTC	CAAEGTGYGYTF
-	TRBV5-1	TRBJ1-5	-	TGCGCCAGCTCCCAGGATAGCAATCAGCCCCAGCATTTT	CASSQDSNQPQHF
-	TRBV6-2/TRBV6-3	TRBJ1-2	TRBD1	TGTGCCAGCAGTTCGCAGGGGGTTGCGGGCTACACCTTC	CASSSQGVAGYTF
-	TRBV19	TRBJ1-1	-	TGTGCCAGTAGTATTCTTCTCACAGGGAGTCCTGAAGCTTTCTTT	CASSILLTGSPEAFF
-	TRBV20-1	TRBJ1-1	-	TGCAGTGCTAGTGGCGCCCCTCCCATGAACACTGAAGCTTTCTTT	CSASGAPPMNTEAFF
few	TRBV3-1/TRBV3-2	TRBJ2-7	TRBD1	TGTGCCAGCAGCCAAGACACCGTCAGGGGGCGCGAGCAGTACTTC	CASSQDTVRGREQYF
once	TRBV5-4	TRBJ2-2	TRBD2	TGTGCCAGCAGCTTGGTTAATAGCGGGGGGGTCGGGGAGCTGTTTTTT	CASSLVNSGGVGELFF
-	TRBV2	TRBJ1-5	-	TGTGCCAGCAGTCGGACAGAGAGGCAGCCCCAGCATTTT	CASSRTERQPQHF
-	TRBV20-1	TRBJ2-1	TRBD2	TGCAGTGCTAGTGTGCTAGCGGGAGATGGTGAGCAGTTCTTC	CSASVLAGDGEQFF
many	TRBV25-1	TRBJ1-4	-	TGTGCCAGCAGTGACCTGCTGACAGGTTCTAATGAAAAACTGTTTTTT	CASSDLLTGSNEKLFF
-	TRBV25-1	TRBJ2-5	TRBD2	TGTGCCAGCAGTGCCCTTCGACTAGCGGGAGGGCCAGTAGAGACCCAGTACTTC	CASSALRLAGGPVETQYF
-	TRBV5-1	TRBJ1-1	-	TGCGCCAGCAGCCCGAGGGACTTCAACACTGAAGCTTTCTTT	CASSPRDFNTEAFF
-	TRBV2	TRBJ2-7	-	TGTGCCAGCAGTGAACGAGCGGTAATAACCTACGAGCAGTACTTC	CASSERAVITYEQYF
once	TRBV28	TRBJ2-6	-	TGTGCCAGCAGCCCCACAGGGACCGGGGCCAACGTCCTGACTTTC	CASSPTGTGANVLTF
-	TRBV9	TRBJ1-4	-	TGTGCCAGCAGCGTAGCGTCGGGGAATGAAAAACTGTTTTTT	CASSVASGNEKLFF
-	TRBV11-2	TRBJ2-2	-	TGTGCCAGCAGCTTAATCCCCCCGACAAAAGCGAACACCGGGGAGCTGTTTTTT	CASSLIPPTKANTGELFF
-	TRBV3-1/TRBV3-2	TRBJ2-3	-	TGTGCCAGCCAAAGCGGCCAATTCACAGATACGCAGTATTTT	CASQSGQFTDTQYF
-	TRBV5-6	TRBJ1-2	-	TGTGCCAGCAGCGTCTCGTCCTATGGCTACACCTTC	CASSVSSYGYTF
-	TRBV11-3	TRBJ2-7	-	TGTGCCAGCAGCTCCAGTAGCGAGTACGAGCAGTACTTC	CASSSSSEYEQYF
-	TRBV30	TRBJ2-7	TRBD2	TGTGCCTGGAGTGTACTAGCTAGCGGGCGCCACGAGCAGTACTTC	CAWSVLASGRHEQYF
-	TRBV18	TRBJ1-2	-	TGTGCCAGCTCCCCGGGGCCGGGGGACTATGGCTACACCTTC	CASSPGPGDYGYTF
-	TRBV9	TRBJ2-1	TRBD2	TGTGCCAGCAGCGTAGCGGCTAGCGGGGGGGCCTCCCATGAGCAGTTCTTC	CASSVAASGGASHEQFF
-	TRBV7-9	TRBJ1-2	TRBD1	TGTGCCAGCAGCTCGGACAGGGGGCCTACCTATGGCTACACCTTC	CASSSDRGPTYGYTF
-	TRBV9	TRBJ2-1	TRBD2	TGTGCCAGCAGCGCCATTGGGACTAGCGGCAATGAGCAGTTCTTC	CASSAIGTSGNEQFF
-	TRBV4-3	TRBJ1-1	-	TGCGCCAGCAGCCAAGATCAGGGGAAAATCACTGAAGCTTTCTTT	CASSQDQGKITEAFF
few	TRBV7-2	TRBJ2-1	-	TGTGCCAGCAGCGGTAGCGGTCACAATGAGCAGTTCTTC	CASSGSGHNEQFF
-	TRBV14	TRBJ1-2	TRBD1	TGTGCCAGCAGCCGGGACAGCAAAAACTATGGCTACACCTTC	CASSRDSKNYGYTF
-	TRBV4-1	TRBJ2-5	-	TGCGCCAGCAGCCAAGAGCCGGGTAGGTCGAAAGAGACCCAGTACTTC	CASSQEPGRSKETQYF
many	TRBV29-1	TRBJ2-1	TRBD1	TGCAGCGTTGGGCAGTGGGACAGGGGCATCGAGCAGTTCTTC	CSVGQWDRGIEQFF
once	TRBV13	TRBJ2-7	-	TGTGCCAGCAGCAACGGACTAACTCCCAGCGAGCAGTACTTC	CASSNGLTPSEQYF
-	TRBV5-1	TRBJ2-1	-	TGCGCCAGCAGCCCCGGGACTCTCACCTACAATGAGCAGTTCTTC	CASSPGTLTYNEQFF
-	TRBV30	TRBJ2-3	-	TGTGCCTGGAGTGTGAGGCAGGGGATGGATGGTACGCAGTATTTT	CAWSVRQGMDGTQYF